This T cell receptor beta chain was sequenced for a study of shared clonotypes between healthy human individuals. Deep was the level used in running the assay. Replicate PCRs run on sorted subsets employed 200 ng DNA, 25,000 to 35,000 T cell genomes. Sequenced by immunoSEQ multiplex PCR; TCRdb stores in-frame clones only, minus some. The data contain around 2.5 million clones, approximately 94% of them singletons. This CDR3 has 15 amino acids. V lost 3 bases and J 3 bases, leaving 12 bases between the germline ends. Germline assignment: CDR1 LNHDA and CDR2 SQIVND (reference sequence). Splitting the CD4+ cells yielded a CD45RA+ naive subset and a CD45RA-negative memory subset.

Input material: naive CD4+ T cells from PBMCs. This sample's subset: CD45RA+ positively selected. This chain links TRBV19 with TRBJ2-1; the D is unclear. The source is a man between 18 and 35 years old in good health. Some clones in this sample may be carry-over from other donors' samples. CDR3 coding DNA: TGTGCCAGTAGTATGGAATCGTTGGGCTACAATGAGCAGTTCTTC. It translates to CASSMESLGYNEQFF.